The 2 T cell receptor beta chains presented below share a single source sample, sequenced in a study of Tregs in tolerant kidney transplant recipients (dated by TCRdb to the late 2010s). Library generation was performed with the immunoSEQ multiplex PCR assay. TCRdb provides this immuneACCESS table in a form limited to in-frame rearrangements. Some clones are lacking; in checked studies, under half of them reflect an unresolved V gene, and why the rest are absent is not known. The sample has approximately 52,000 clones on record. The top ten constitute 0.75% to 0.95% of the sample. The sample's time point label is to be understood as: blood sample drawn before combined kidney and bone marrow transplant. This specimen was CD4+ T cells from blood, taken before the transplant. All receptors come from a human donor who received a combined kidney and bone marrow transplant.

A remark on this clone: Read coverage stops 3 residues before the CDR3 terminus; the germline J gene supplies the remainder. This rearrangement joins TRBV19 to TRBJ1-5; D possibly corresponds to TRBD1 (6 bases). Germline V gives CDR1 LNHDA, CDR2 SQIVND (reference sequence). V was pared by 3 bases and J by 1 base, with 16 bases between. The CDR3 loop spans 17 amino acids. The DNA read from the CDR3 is TGTGCCAGTAGTATGGACAGTACCCAATTGAGCAATCAGCCC. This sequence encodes CASSMDSTQLSNQP. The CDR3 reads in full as CASSMDSTQLSNQPQHF.

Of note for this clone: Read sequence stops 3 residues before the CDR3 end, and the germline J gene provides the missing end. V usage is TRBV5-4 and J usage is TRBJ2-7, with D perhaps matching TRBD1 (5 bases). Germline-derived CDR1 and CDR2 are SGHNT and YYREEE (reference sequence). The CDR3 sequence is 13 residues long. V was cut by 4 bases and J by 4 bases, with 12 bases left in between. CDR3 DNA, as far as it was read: TGTGCCAGCAGCCCGGACATCACGTACGAG. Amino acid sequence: CASSPDITYE. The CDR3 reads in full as CASSPDITYEQYF.